This entry is about one T cell receptor beta chain. Method: immunoSEQ multiplex PCR; TCRdb's copy keeps in-frame clones and lacks some. The sample lists a few hundred thousand clones; approximately 83% were seen once. The sample comes from a study of blood T cell repertoires in COVID-19. CDR1 and CDR2 from the germline V gene are KGHSH and LQKENI. The V and J ends lost 1 base and 2 bases respectively, with 20 bases between them. This CDR3 spans 18 amino acids. Sequenced input: PBMCs or T cells enriched from blood (not recorded which). The source is a woman aged 45-65 years who had recovered from COVID-19. This chain links TRBV18 with TRBJ2-5; the D gene is possibly TRBD2 (6 bases). CDR3 residues: CASSPRTGVGPEQETQYF. The CDR3 nucleotides read TGTGCCAGCTCACCACGGACGGGGGTGGGGCCTGAACAAGAGACCCAGTACTTC.